This TCR beta chain comes out of a study of beta chain features in type 1 diabetes (dated by TCRdb to 2016 to 2019). At the level of the whole study: Mean age, gender distribution, total cell number and subset yield were not different between patients and healthy donors. The study compared TCRB repertoires of sorted circulating CD4+ T cell subsets between recently diagnosed type 1 diabetes patients and matched healthy donors. Regulatory and stem cell-like memory subsets were obtained from only 8 patients and about eight healthy donors, while naive and central memory subsets were obtained from all 30 or so donors. A total of roughly 99,000,000 sorted cells were examined across all samples, and the number of cells per subset was strongly correlated with RNA yield.

The High Capacity cDNA Reverse Transcription Kit was used to reverse transcribe all of the isolated RNA, meaning that expressed TCRB transcripts were what got sequenced. Naive, central memory and regulatory T cell samples underwent deep immunoSEQ sequencing, averaging about 3.57 million total reads per sample. Sorted cells were lysed in RLT buffer and RNA was extracted with DNase-treated RNeasy Micro or Mini kits, depending on cell number. To prevent cross-contamination, each cell subset was processed individually, whereas patient and healthy donor samples were processed jointly. The immunoSEQ multiplex PCR was used to amplify TCRB sequences from cDNA, yielding 87-bp fragments that span the CDR3 region. Sequencing of the amplicons was done on the Illumina HiSeq platform. From the authors' description of their analysis: PCR bias was corrected computationally using synthetic template baselines, and reads within Hamming distance 2 were collapsed, with unmergeable singletons discarded. Reads were aligned against IMGT so that V, D and J genes, CDR3 length and insertions or deletions at six rearrangement sites could be assigned. Within each subset, clonotype counts were normalized to the number of sorted cells before true diversity and Gini coefficients were calculated with the tcR R package. Repertoire sharing was quantified using the overlap coefficient calculated on TCRB nucleotide sequences. Out-of-frame TCRB sequences from naive cells were analyzed to stand in for the pre-selection repertoire. The clones in this table, taken by TCRdb from immuneACCESS, are in-frame only. Not every clone is retained; where verified, under half of the shortfall comes from an unresolved V gene, and the cause of the rest is unknown. That table gives V, J and clone size, and the DNA gave D and trimming. A total of 300,000 to 350,000 clones appear in this sample, around a fifth of them only once. The top ten constitute around 0.045% of the sample.

V and J lose 4 bases and 1 base, and a span of 10 bases separates them. The germline V gene (reference sequence) gives CDR1 as GTSNPN and CDR2 as SVGIG. The CDR3, cysteine through phenylalanine, is 13 amino acids long. The entry retains the CDR3 DNA only, 39 bases that are in frame from base 1. A single peripheral blood draw of around 120 mL on average was collected from each donor into heparinised tubes. Using a panel that included CD45RO, CCR7, CD25, CD127, CD95 and CD27, naive, central memory, regulatory and stem cell-like memory CD4+ T cells were sorted on a BD FACSAria II. All sorted populations exceeded 95% purity. Right away, PBMCs were isolated by Lymphoprep density gradient centrifugation and were stained directly, with no culture step. So that batch effects would be minimized, each experiment stained and sorted samples in pairs, pairing one healthy donor with one patient. This clone occurred a few times. Its antigen is currently not known. Nothing much larger sits one base from this clone, and base qualities are not available.

Overall study results and their limits: The naive, central memory and regulatory TCRB repertoires appeared to resemble one another more closely among patients than among healthy donors. Because small numbers of individuals were included in the HLA sub-analyses, any influence of HLA type on TCRB rearrangement was left unresolved. At VDJ recombination sites, type 1 diabetes patients had fewer insertions and more deleted nucleotides, which implies abnormalities in thymic rearrangement. In all four CD4+ subsets, TCRB CDR3 length was moderately but significantly shorter in type 1 diabetes patients. Shorter templates might have been favored by PCR, but patient and control samples were amplified and corrected together, so both groups would have been affected equally by any skew. Because cDNA was sequenced instead of genomic DNA, activated cells with high expression could be over-represented, although the groups did not differ in activation or CD3 levels.

The clonotype was recovered from a young woman in good health. This receptor chain uses TRBV30 and TRBJ2-5; perhaps TRBD2 is the D gene, with 6 bases matching. Material: naive CD4+ T cells from blood. Reading the label with the study, this specimen's cell subset or site is: true naive CD4+ T cells. The DNA is as follows: TGTGCCTGGAAACCGGGACTCCAAGAGACCCAGTACTTC. Its coded protein is CAWKPGLQETQYF. Full variable domain (CDR3 extended with the reference TRBV30 and TRBJ2-5 proteins): SQTIHQWPATLVQPVGSPLSLECTVEGTSNPNLYWYRQAAGRGLQLLFYSVGIGQISSEVPQNLSASRPQDRQFILSSKKLLLSDSGFYLCAWKPGLQETQYFGPGTRLLVL.